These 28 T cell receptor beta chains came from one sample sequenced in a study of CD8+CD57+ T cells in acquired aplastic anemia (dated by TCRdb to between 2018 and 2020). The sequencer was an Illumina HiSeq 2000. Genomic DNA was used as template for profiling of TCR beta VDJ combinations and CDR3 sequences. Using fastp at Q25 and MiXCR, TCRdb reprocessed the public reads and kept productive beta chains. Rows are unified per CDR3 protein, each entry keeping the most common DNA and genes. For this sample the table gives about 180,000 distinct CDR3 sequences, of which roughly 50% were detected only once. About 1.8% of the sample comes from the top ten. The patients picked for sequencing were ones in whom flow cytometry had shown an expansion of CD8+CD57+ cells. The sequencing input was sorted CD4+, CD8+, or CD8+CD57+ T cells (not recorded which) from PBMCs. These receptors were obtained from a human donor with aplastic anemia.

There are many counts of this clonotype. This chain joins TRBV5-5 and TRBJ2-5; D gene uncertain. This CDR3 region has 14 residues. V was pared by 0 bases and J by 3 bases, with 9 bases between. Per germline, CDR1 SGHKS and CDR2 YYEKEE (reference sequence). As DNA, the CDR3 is TGTGCCAGCAGCTTGGCCATCAGAGAAGAGACCCAGTACTTC. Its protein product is CASSLAIREETQYF.

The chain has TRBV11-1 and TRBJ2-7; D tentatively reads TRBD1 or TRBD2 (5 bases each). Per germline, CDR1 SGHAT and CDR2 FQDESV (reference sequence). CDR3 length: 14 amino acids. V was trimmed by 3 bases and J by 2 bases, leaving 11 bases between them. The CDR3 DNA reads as TGTGCCAGCAGCTTGCCGGGACGGACCTACGAGCAGTACTTC. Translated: CASSLPGRTYEQYF.

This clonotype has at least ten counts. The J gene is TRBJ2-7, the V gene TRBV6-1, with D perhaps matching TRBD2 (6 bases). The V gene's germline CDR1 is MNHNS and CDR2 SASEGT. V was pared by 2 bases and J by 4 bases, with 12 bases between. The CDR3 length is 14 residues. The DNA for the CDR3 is TGTGCCAGCAGTGAAACCGGGACTGAGTACGAGCAGTACTTC. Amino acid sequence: CASSETGTEYEQYF.

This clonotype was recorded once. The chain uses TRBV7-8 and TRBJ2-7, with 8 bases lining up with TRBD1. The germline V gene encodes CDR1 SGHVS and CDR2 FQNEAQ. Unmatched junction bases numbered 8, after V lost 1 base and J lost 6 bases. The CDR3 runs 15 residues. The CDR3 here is CASSLGTGIGLEQYF. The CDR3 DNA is TGTGCCAGCAGCTTAGGGACAGGGATAGGTCTCGAGCAGTACTTC.

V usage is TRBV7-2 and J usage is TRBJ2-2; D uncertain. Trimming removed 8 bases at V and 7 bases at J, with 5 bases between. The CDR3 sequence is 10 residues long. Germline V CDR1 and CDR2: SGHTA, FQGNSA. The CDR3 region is CASPNGELFF. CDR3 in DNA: TGTGCCAGCCCCAACGGGGAGCTGTTTTTT. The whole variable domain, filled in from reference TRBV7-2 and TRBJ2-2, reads GAGVSQSPSNKVTEKGKDVELRCDPISGHTALYWYRQSLGQGLEFLIYFQGNSAPDKSGLPSDRFSAERTGGSVSTLTIQRTQQEDSAVYLCASPNGELFFGEGSRLTVL.

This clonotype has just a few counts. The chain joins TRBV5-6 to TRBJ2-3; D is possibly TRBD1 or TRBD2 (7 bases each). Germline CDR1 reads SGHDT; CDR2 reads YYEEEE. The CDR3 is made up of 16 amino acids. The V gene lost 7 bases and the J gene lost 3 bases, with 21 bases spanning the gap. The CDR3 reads CASRRGGASLTDTQYF. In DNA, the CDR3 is TGTGCCAGCCGCAGGGGGGGGGCGTCTTTGACAGATACGCAGTATTTT.

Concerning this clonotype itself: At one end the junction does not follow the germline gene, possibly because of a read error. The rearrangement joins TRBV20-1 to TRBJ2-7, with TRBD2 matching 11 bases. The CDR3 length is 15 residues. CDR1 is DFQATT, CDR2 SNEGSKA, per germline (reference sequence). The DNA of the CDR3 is TGCGGTGCTAGAGATCGGACTAGCGGGTCCTACGAGCAGTACTTC. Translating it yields CGARDRTSGSYEQYF.

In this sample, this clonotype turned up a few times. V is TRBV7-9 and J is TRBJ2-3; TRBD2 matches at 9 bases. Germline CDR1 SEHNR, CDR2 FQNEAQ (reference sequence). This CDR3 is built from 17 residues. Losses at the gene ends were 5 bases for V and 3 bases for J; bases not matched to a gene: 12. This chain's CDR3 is CASSRYHSGRGTDTQYF. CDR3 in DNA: TGTGCCAGCAGCCGATACCATAGCGGGAGAGGTACAGATACGCAGTATTTT. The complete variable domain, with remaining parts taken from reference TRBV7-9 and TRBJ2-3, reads DTGVSQNPRHKITKRGQNVTFRCDPISEHNRLYWYRQTLGQGPEFLTYFQNEAQLEKSRLLSDRFSAERPKGSFSTLEIQRTEQGDSAMYLCASSRYHSGRGTDTQYFGPGTRLTVL.

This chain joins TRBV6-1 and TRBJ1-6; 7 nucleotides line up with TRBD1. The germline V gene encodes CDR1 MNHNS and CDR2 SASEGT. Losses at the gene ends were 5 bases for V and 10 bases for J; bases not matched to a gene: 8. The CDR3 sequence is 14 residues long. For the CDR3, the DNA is TGTGCCAGCAGTCGGACAGGAACTGGGTCACCCCTCCACTTT. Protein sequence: CASSRTGTGSPLHF.

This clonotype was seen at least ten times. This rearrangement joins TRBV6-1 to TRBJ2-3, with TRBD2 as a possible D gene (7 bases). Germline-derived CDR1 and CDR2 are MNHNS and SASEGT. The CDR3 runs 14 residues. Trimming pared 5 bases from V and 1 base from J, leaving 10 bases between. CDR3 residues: CASSPRGRTDTQYF. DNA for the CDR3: TGTGCCAGCAGTCCGCGGGGGCGCACAGATACGCAGTATTTT.

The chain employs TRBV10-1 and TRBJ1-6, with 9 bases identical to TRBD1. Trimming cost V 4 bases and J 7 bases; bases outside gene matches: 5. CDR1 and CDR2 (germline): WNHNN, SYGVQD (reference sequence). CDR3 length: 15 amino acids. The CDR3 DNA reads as TGCGCCAGCAGTGGCACCGGGACAGGGAATTCACCCCTCCACTTT. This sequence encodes CASSGTGTGNSPLHF.

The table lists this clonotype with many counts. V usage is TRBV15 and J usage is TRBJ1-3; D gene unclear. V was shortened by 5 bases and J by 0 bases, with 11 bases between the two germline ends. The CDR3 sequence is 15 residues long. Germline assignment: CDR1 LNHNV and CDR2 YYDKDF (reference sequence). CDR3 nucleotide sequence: TGTGCCACCAGCTCGAGGGAGGGCTCTGGAAACACCATATATTTT. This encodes CATSSREGSGNTIYF.

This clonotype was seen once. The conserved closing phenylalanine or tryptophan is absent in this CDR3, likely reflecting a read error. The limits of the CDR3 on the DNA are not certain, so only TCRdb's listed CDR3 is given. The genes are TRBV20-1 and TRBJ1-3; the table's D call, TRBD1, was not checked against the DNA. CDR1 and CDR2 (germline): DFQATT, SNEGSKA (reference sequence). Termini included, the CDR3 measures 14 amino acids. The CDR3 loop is CSARGTGTGNTVYL.

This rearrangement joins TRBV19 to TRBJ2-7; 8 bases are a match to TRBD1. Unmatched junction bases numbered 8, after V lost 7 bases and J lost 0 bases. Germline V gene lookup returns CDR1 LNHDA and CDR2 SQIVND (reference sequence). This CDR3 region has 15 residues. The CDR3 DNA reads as TGTGCCAGTACTACCGGGACAGGCTTCTCCTACGAGCAGTACTTC. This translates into CASTTGTGFSYEQYF.

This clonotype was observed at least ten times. CDR3 DNA: TGTGCCAGCAGCCACCCTTCGCTAGGCGCCCACGAGCAGTACTTC. Translating gives CASSHPSLGAHEQYF. The rearrangement links TRBV5-8 to TRBJ2-7, with D uncertain. The CDR3 is 15 amino acids. CDR1 is SGHTS and CDR2 is YDEGEE in the germline V gene. V was shortened by 4 bases and J by 5 bases, with 19 bases between the two germline ends.

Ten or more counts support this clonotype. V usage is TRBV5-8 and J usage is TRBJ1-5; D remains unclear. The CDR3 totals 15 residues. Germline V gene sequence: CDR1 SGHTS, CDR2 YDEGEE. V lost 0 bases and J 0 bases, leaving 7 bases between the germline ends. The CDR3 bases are TGTGCCAGCAGCTTGGATCCAGGTAGCAATCAGCCCCAGCATTTT. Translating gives CASSLDPGSNQPQHF.

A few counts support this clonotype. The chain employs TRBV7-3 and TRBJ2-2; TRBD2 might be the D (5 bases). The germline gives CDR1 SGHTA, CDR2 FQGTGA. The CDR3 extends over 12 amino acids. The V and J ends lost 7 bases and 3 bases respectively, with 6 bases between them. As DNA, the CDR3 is TGTGCCAGCACCGGGGACACCGGGGAGCTGTTTTTT. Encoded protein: CASTGDTGELFF.

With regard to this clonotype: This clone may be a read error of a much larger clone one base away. The CDR3 here is CSARDPRQSGNTIYF. In DNA form, the CDR3 reads TGCAGTGCTAGAGATCCGAGACAATCTGGAAACACCATATATTTT. The rearrangement joins TRBV20-1 to TRBJ1-3; D is uncertain. V was clipped by 0 bases and J by 1 base, with 10 bases between them. CDR1 is DFQATT and CDR2 is SNEGSKA in the germline V gene (reference sequence). The CDR3 runs to 15 residues.

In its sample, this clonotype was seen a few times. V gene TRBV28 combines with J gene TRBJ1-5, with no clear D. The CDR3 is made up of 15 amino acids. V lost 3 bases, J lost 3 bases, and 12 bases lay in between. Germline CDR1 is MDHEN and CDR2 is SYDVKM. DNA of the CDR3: TGTGCCAGCAGTTTGGCCGGGCTTAACAATCAGCCCCAGCATTTT. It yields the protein CASSLAGLNNQPQHF.

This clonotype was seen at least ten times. This chain's CDR3 is CAISGDRRMNTEAFF. DNA for the CDR3: TGTGCCATCAGCGGAGACAGGAGGATGAACACTGAAGCTTTCTTT. The rearrangement joins TRBV10-3 to TRBJ1-1; possible D gene TRBD1, 6 bases. Germline V CDR1 and CDR2: ENHRY, SYGVKD. This CDR3 has 15 amino acids. The V end was cut by 6 bases, the J end by 0 bases, with 14 bases between.

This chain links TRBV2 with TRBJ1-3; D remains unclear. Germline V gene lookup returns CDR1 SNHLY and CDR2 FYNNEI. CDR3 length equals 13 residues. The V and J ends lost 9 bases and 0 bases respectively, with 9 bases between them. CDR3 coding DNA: TGTGCCAGTTGGAAAGGCTCTGGAAACACCATATATTTT. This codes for CASWKGSGNTIYF.

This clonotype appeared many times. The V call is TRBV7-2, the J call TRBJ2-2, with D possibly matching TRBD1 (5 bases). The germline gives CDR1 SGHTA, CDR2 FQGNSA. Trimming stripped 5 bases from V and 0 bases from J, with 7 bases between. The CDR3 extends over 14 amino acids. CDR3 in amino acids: CASSGQANTGELFF. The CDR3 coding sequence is TGTGCCAGCAGCGGACAAGCGAACACCGGGGAGCTGTTTTTT.

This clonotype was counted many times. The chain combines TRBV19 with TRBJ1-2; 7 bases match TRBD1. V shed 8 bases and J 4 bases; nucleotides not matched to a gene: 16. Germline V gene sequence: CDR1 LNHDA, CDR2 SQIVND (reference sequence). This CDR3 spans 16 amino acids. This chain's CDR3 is CASLSTPGRGFYGYTF. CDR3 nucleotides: TGTGCCAGTCTAAGTACTCCCGGCAGGGGGTTCTATGGCTACACCTTC.

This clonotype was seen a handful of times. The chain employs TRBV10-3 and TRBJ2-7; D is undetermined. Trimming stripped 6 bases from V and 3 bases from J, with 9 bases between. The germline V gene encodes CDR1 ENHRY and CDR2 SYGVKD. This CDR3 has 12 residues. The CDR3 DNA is TGTGCCATCAGGAGAGACGGCTACGAGCAGTACTTC. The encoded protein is CAIRRDGYEQYF.

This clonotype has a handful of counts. In DNA form, the CDR3 reads TGTGCCAGCACAGGGGATCCTCCGGGCACTGAAGCTTTCTTT. Translating gives CASTGDPPGTEAFF. J is TRBJ1-1 and V is TRBV25-1; D may be TRBD1 (6 bases). The V gene's germline CDR1 is MGHDK and CDR2 SYGVNS. The CDR3 is 14 amino acids. V was pared by 7 bases and J by 4 bases, with 16 bases between.

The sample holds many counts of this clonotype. As DNA, the CDR3 is TGTGCCAGCAGCTTAAAGAGGCAGGGACGAGGGGACGAGCAGTACTTC. Protein sequence: CASSLKRQGRGDEQYF. The chain is built from TRBV3-1 and TRBJ2-7, with D perhaps assigned TRBD1 or TRBD2 (5 bases each). The germline V gene has CDR1 LGHDT and CDR2 YNNKEL (reference sequence). Trimming removed 5 bases at V and 5 bases at J, with 22 bases between. CDR3 length: 16 residues.

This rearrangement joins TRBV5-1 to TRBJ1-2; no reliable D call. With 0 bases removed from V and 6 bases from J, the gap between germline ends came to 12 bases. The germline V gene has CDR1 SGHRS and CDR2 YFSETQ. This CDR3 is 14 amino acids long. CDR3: CASSLDPILDGYTF. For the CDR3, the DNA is TGCGCCAGCAGCTTGGATCCCATTTTGGATGGCTACACCTTC.

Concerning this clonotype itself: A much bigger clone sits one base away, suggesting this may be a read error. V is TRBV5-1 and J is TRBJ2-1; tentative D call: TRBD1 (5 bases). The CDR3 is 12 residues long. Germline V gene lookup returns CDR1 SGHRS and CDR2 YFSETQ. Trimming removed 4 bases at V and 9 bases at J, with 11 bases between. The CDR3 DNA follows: TGCGCCAGCAGCATGGGCCAGGGTGAGCAGTTCTTC. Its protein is CASSMGQGEQFF.